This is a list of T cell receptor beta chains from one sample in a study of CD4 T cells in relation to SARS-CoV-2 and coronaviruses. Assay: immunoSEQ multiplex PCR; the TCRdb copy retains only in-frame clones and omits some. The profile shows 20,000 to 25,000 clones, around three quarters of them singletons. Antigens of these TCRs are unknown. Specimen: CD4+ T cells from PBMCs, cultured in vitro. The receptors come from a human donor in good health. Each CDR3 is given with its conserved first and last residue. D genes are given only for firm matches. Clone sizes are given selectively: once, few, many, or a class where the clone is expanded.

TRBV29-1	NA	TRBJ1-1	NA	TGCAGCGTTGGGACTACGAGGGCTGAAGCTTTCTTT	CSVGTTRAEAFF
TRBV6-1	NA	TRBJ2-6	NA	TGTGCCAGCAGTGAAGGCCCTAGTGCTGGGGCCAACGTCCTGACTTTC	CASSEGPSAGANVLTF
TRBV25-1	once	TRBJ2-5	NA	TGTGCCAGCAGCTCCCGGGTGCGACCAGGAGAGACCCAGTACTTC	CASSSRVRPGETQYF
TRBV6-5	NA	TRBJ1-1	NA	TGTGCCAGCAGTTACATGCGCAGGGAGGGCACTGAAGCTTTCTTT	CASSYMRREGTEAFF
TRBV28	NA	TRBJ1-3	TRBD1	TGTGCCAGCAGTTTGACAGGGGCGGGAAACACCATATATTTT	CASSLTGAGNTIYF
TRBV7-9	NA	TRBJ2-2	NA	TGTGCCAGCAGCTTAGAGGACGGAGCCACCGGGGAGCTGTTTTTT	CASSLEDGATGELFF
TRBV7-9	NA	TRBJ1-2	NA	TGTGCCAGCAGCTTCTCCCTGGTGGGGGCGCACGGCTACACCTTC	CASSFSLVGAHGYTF
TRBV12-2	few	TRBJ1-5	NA	TGTGCAAGTCGCTTAGCTGGAGCAGGGAAGGATAGCAATCAGCCCCAGCATTTT	CASRLAGAGKDSNQPQHF
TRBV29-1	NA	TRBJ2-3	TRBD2	TGCAGCGTTGGGGTAGCGGGAGCAGATACGCAGTATTTT	CSVGVAGADTQYF
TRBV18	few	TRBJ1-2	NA	TGTGCCAGCTCACCCAGGCAGGGCAACTATGGCTACACCTTC	CASSPRQGNYGYTF
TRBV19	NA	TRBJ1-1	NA	TGTGCCAGTAGTGATCCGGGATCGAGAACTGAAGCTTTCTTT	CASSDPGSRTEAFF
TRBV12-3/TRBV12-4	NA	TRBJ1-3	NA	TGTGCCAGCAGCCCCGGGACAGGAAACACCATATATTTT	CASSPGTGNTIYF
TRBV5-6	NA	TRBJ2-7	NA	TGTGCCAGCAGCTCAACAGGGCGCTACGAGCAGTACTTC	CASSSTGRYEQYF
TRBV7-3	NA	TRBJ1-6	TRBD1	TGTGCCAGCAGCTCAACAGGGGGCAGTAAGTCACCCCTCCACTTT	CASSSTGGSKSPLHF
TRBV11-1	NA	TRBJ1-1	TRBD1	TGTGCCAGCAGCCGGCCAGGGGGAACTAACACTGAAGCTTTCTTT	CASSRPGGTNTEAFF
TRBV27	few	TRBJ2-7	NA	TGTGCCAGCAGTTTATTGACCCGGCCCTACGAGCAGTACTTC	CASSLLTRPYEQYF